Following are 10 T cell receptor beta chains from one sample sequenced in a study of T cells in Graves' hyperthyroidism and ophthalmopathy. There were TCR beta CDR3 regions amplified from RNA transcripts. The study used the HTBI primer set for a first-round RT-PCR of the TCR CDR3. TCRdb re-called the multiplex PCR reads through MiXCR, storing one row per CDR3 protein. This table holds hundreds of thousands of distinct CDR3 sequences, 15% to 20% found once. The sample comprised blood. The source of these receptors is a woman aged 18-29 years with Graves' ophthalmopathy.

The gene calls are TRBV9 and TRBJ1-4; no reliable D call. The V end lost 0 bases, the J end lost 7 bases, and 13 bases lay between the germline ends. This CDR3 contains 15 residues. Germline CDR1 SGDLS, CDR2 YYNGEE. CDR3 protein: CASSVGYGEGEKLFF. The CDR3 bases are TGTGCCAGCAGCGTAGGTTACGGGGAGGGTGAAAAACTGTTTTTT.

The CDR3 bases are TGTGCCAGCCGGATGGCGGGAGATGCCGAGCAGTTCTTC. It translates to CASRMAGDAEQFF. The chain uses TRBV27 and TRBJ2-1, with 7 bases matching TRBD2. The CDR3 spans 13 residues. Germline loops: CDR1 MNHEY, CDR2 SMNVEV (reference sequence). V lost 8 bases, J lost 10 bases, and 11 bases stayed unmatched.

CDR3 bases: TGTGCCAGCAGTTACTCGACCCAGGCATATGGCTACACCTTC. Protein sequence: CASSYSTQAYGYTF. The V and J genes are TRBV6-5 and TRBJ1-2; no clear D gene. V was cut by 0 bases and J by 5 bases, with 10 bases left in between. The germline V gene has CDR1 MNHEY and CDR2 SVGAGI. The CDR3 loop spans 14 amino acids.

In this sample, this clonotype turned up many times. The chain has TRBV2 and TRBJ2-2, with a possible D match to TRBD1 (5 bases). There are 12 residues in the CDR3. CDR1 is SNHLY and CDR2 is FYNNEI in the germline V gene. With 6 bases removed from V and 7 bases from J, the gap between germline ends came to 9 bases. The CDR3 spells CASRGAIGELFF. The CDR3 nucleotides are TGTGCCAGCAGAGGGGCCATCGGGGAGCTGTTTTTT.

The chain links TRBV9 to TRBJ2-3; 7 bases align to TRBD2. J lost 0 bases, V lost 3 bases, and 1 base had no gene match. The V gene's germline CDR1 is SGDLS and CDR2 YYNGEE. The CDR3 is made up of 14 amino acids. The CDR3 coding sequence is TGTGCCAGCAGCGCGGGGGGAAGCACAGATACGCAGTATTTT. This sequence encodes CASSAGGSTDTQYF.

In this sample, this clonotype turned up many times. The CDR3 DNA sequence: TGTGCCAGCTCACGGCCGGGACAGGGGGCGAAAGAGCAGTACTTC. It codes for CASSRPGQGAKEQYF. The rearrangement uses TRBV18 and TRBJ2-7, with 12 bases identical to TRBD1. Germline assignment: CDR1 KGHSH and CDR2 LQKENI. V lost 4 bases, J lost 7 bases, and 8 bases stayed unmatched. This CDR3 contains 15 residues.

This clonotype has only a few counts. This CDR3 is CASSVARGLATGELFF. The CDR3, as DNA: TGTGCCAGCAGCGTAGCTAGGGGACTAGCAACCGGGGAGCTGTTTTTT. This chain connects TRBV9 to TRBJ2-2, with 9 bases fitting TRBD2. The CDR3 is 16 amino acids. Looked up from germline, CDR1 is SGDLS and CDR2 is YYNGEE. V gave up 0 bases and J gave up 5 bases; unmatched junction bases: 5. The full variable domain, completed using reference TRBV9 and TRBJ2-2, is DSGVTQTPKHLITATGQRVTLRCSPRSGDLSVYWYQQSLDQGLQFLIQYYNGEERAKGNILERFSAQQFPDLHSELNLSSLELGDSALYFCASSVARGLATGELFFGEGSRLTVL.

This clonotype turned up a few times. The genes are TRBV9 and TRBJ1-6; 7 nucleotides match TRBD1. CDR3 length: 17 residues. CDR1 and CDR2 from the germline V gene are SGDLS and YYNGEE. Trimming removed 3 bases from V and 4 bases from J; junction bases left unmatched: 10. This CDR3 reads CASSAQPGQTYNSPLHF. DNA of the CDR3: TGTGCCAGCAGCGCTCAACCGGGACAGACTTATAATTCACCCCTCCACTTT. Full variable domain (missing parts from reference TRBV9 and TRBJ1-6): DSGVTQTPKHLITATGQRVTLRCSPRSGDLSVYWYQQSLDQGLQFLIQYYNGEERAKGNILERFSAQQFPDLHSELNLSSLELGDSALYFCASSAQPGQTYNSPLHFGNGTRLTVT.

The table lists this clonotype with a few counts. The chain carries TRBV18 and TRBJ2-3; perhaps TRBD1 as D (6 bases). There are 19 residues in the CDR3. V was clipped by 1 base and J by 2 bases, with 22 bases between them. CDR1 and CDR2 from the germline V gene are KGHSH and LQKENI. CDR3 loop: CASSPHSFPKGHHTDTQYF. CDR3 nucleotides: TGTGCCAGCTCACCACACTCCTTTCCCAAGGGACACCACACAGATACGCAGTATTTT.

For this clonotype: A much larger clone is a single base away; this may be a read error. The chain uses TRBV11-2 and TRBJ2-7; D unclear. The V gene lost 5 bases and the J gene lost 5 bases, with 13 bases spanning the gap. The germline V gene has CDR1 SGHAT and CDR2 FQNNGV. The CDR3 loop spans 13 amino acids. DNA for the CDR3: TGTGCCAGCAGCCTTTATGTTACTGACGAGCAGTACTTC. Amino acids: CASSLYVTDEQYF.